A selection of T cell receptor beta chains follows, all from one sample in a study of CD4 T cells in relation to SARS-CoV-2 and coronaviruses. Data came from immunoSEQ multiplex PCR; TCRdb stores just in-frame clones and leaves some out. The data contain approximately 41,000 clones, more than 60% of them singletons. Antigens of these TCRs are unknown. The sequenced material came from memory CD4+ T cells from PBMCs, cultured in vitro. The receptors originated from an adult with COVID-19. CDR3s include the opening cysteine and the closing phenylalanine or tryptophan. A D gene is named only where the DNA matches it firmly. Part of the rows lack a size; the others show once, few, many or a class for expanded clones.

J | D | V | size | length | DNA | CDR3
TRBJ1-6 | - | TRBV10-3 | few | 14 | TGTGCCATCTCCGGAGACACCGATAATTCACCCCTCCACTTT | CAISGDTDNSPLHF
TRBJ1-3 | - | TRBV9 | - | 15 | TGTGCCAGCAGCGTGCGGTCCAGCTCTGGAAACACCATATATTTT | CASSVRSSSGNTIYF
TRBJ2-1 | TRBD1 | TRBV12-3/TRBV12-4 | - | 12 | TGTGCCAGCAGTCCTAGACAGGGGATTCCGTTCTTC | CASSPRQGIPFF
TRBJ1-5 | - | TRBV4-3 | - | 14 | TGCGCCAGCAGCCAAGAGGTTAGCAATCAGCCCCAGCATTTT | CASSQEVSNQPQHF
TRBJ2-2 | TRBD2 | TRBV19 | - | 23 | TGTGCCAGTAGTATCCCCAGGGGGGGACTAGCGGGAGGTAAAAGGATAGGAACCGGGGAGCTGTTTTTT | CASSIPRGGLAGGKRIGTGELFF
TRBJ2-5 | - | TRBV2 | - | 16 | TGTGCCAGGGGGTCCGCTGTTATAGCGAATAAAGAGACCCAGTACTTC | CARGSAVIANKETQYF
TRBJ1-3 | - | TRBV7-2 | once | 15 | TGTGCCAGCAGCTTAAGCCAGAGCTCTGGAAACACCATATATTTT | CASSLSQSSGNTIYF
TRBJ2-6 | - | TRBV7-2 | - | 18 | TGTGCCAGCAGCCTGATAACTAGCTGGAGCTCTGGGGCCAACGTCCTGACTTTC | CASSLITSWSSGANVLTF
TRBJ1-2 | - | TRBV5-1 | - | 13 | TGCGCCAGCAGCTTGGACGACGCTGGAGGCTACACCTTC | CASSLDDAGGYTF
TRBJ2-3 | TRBD2 | TRBV18 | once | 15 | TGTGCCAGCTCACCAGAAGCGGGGACCGAAGGTACGCAGTATTTT | CASSPEAGTEGTQYF
TRBJ2-3 | - | TRBV15 | - | 12 | TGTGCCACCAGCAGAGATCGGGATACGCAGTATTTT | CATSRDRDTQYF
TRBJ2-1 | - | TRBV6-5 | - | 11 | TGTGCCAGCAGTTACAACAATGAGCAGTTCTTC | CASSYNNEQFF
TRBJ2-3 | - | TRBV13 | - | 14 | TGTGCCAGCAGCTTATCCCGCCGGACAGATACGCAGTATTTT | CASSLSRRTDTQYF
TRBJ1-5 | TRBD1 | TRBV2 | - | 15 | TGTGCCAGCACAAAGACAGGGCCTTCCGATCAGCCCCAGCATTTT | CASTKTGPSDQPQHF
TRBJ1-6 | - | TRBV10-1 | - | 13 | TGCGCCAGCAGCCGGGACACCAATTCACCCCTCCACTTT | CASSRDTNSPLHF
TRBJ2-7 | - | TRBV5-1 | - | 12 | TGCGCCAGCAGCTTGGGCGGGTACGAGCAGTACTTC | CASSLGGYEQYF
TRBJ1-2 | - | TRBV7-9 | few | 15 | TGTGCCAGCAGCTTGGGCCAGTCCCCCGTCTATGGCTACACCTTC | CASSLGQSPVYGYTF
TRBJ1-3 | - | TRBV12-3/TRBV12-4 | - | 13 | TGTGCCAGCAGTTGGGGGTTGGGAAACACCATATATTTT | CASSWGLGNTIYF
TRBJ2-2 | TRBD1 | TRBV4-3 | - | 14 | TGCGCCAGCAGCTGGACAGGGAACACCGGGGAGCTGTTTTTT | CASSWTGNTGELFF
TRBJ2-7 | - | TRBV19 | - | 14 | TGTGCCAGTAGTAGCGCAGACCTTTGGGACGAGCAGTACTTC | CASSSADLWDEQYF
TRBJ2-5 | TRBD2 | TRBV28 | - | 19 | TGTGCCACCAGTGGATCCGGGACCGAGGCTAGCGGGAGTGGAGAGACCCAGTACTTC | CATSGSGTEASGSGETQYF
TRBJ2-2 | - | TRBV18 | few | 14 | TGTGCCAGCTCACCGCGCAGGGGCACCGGGGAGCTGTTTTTT | CASSPRRGTGELFF
TRBJ1-2 | TRBD1 | TRBV7-2 | once | 15 | TGTGCCAGCAGCTTTCCGGGACAGGGGGTAGGTGGCTACACCTTC | CASSFPGQGVGGYTF
TRBJ1-1 | - | TRBV29-1 | - | 12 | TGCAGCGTTGAAGGGGAAGGGACTGAAGCTTTCTTT | CSVEGEGTEAFF
TRBJ1-4 | - | TRBV19 | - | 12 | TGTGCCAGTAGGTCAGACAGTTTAATACTGTTTTTT | CASRSDSLILFF
TRBJ2-1 | - | TRBV19 | - | 13 | TGTGCCAGTAGTATGGGTGGCTGGGATGAGCAGTTCTTC | CASSMGGWDEQFF
TRBJ1-2 | - | TRBV20-1 | - | 14 | TGCAGTGCTAGTTCCGAACAGGTTGGCTATGGCTACACCTTC | CSASSEQVGYGYTF
TRBJ2-2 | - | TRBV30 | - | 15 | TGTGCCTGGAGTGCCGTGGGAGCATACACCGGGGAGCTGTTTTTT | CAWSAVGAYTGELFF
TRBJ1-2 | - | TRBV3-1/TRBV3-2 | - | 14 | TGTGCCAGCAGCCAAGAACCTAGAGGATATGGCTACACCTTC | CASSQEPRGYGYTF
TRBJ2-5 | - | TRBV4-1 | - | 14 | TGCGCCAGCAGCCAAGATCCGTTCCAAGAGACCCAGTACTTC | CASSQDPFQETQYF
TRBJ2-2 | TRBD1 | TRBV4-1 | - | 17 | TGCGCCAGCTCAACGGGACAGGGGGCGCCTAACACCGGGGAGCTGTTTTTT | CASSTGQGAPNTGELFF